This TCR beta chain was identified during a study of beta chain features in type 1 diabetes. Overall study context: Healthy donors and patients had similar age, gender and cell yields.

Reverse transcription of all isolated RNA meant that expressed TCRB transcripts were sequenced. TCRdb's table, derived via immunoSEQ multiplex PCR, lists solely in-frame clones and lacks some. Of roughly 280,000 clones listed, approximately 24% were seen once; the top ten hold 0.012%. The study's findings and limits: Shorter TCRB CDR3s, moderately but significantly so, were found in Type 1 diabetes patients in all four CD4+ subsets. Relative to healthy donors, patients appeared to have naive, central memory and Treg TCRB repertoires that were more similar. There was no resolution here of whether HLA type influences TCRB rearrangement.

In the case of this clone: Its antigen is unknown.

V was pared by 4 bases and J by 1 base, with 7 bases between. Germline V gives CDR1 MNHNS, CDR2 SASEGT. The CDR3 extends over 13 amino acids. Input material: naive CD4+ T cells from blood. The rearrangement uses TRBV6-1 and TRBJ2-5; D possibly corresponds to TRBD1 (5 bases). The TCR comes from a woman younger than 45 with type 1 diabetes. The DNA for the CDR3 is TGTGCCAGCAGTGGGGGCAGCCAAGAGACCCAGTACTTC. Amino acids: CASSGGSQETQYF.